The 27 T cell receptor beta chains presented below share a single source sample, sequenced in a study of OX40 agonist ivuxolimab in advanced cancers. TCRdb keeps only in-frame clones here, not all; method: immunoSEQ multiplex PCR. The sample lists roughly 100,000 clones, under 95% occurring once. The sample in question was CD4+ or CD8+ T cells sorted from blood, obtained in a trial of the OX40 agonist ivuxolimab. The receptor source for this set is an adult with an advanced solid tumor such as melanoma, head and neck, liver or kidney cancer.

The V and J genes are TRBV11-2 and TRBJ1-3, with D possibly matching TRBD1 (5 bases). Germline V lookup: CDR1 SGHAT, CDR2 FQNNGV. Between the trimmed V and J ends, which lost 5 bases and 1 base, there was a span of 15 bases. CDR3 size: 16 residues. CDR3: CASSQPGGGSGNTIYF. In DNA, the CDR3 is TGTGCCAGCAGCCAACCTGGGGGAGGGTCTGGAAACACCATATATTTT.

The chain employs TRBV7-2 and TRBJ2-3, with D tentatively TRBD2 (6 bases). V lost 4 bases and J 0 bases, leaving 11 bases between the germline ends. CDR3 length equals 15 residues. The germline V gene encodes CDR1 SGHTA and CDR2 FQGNSA. Here the CDR3 DNA reads TGTGCCAGCAGCTCCGTAGCGGTTAGCACAGATACGCAGTATTTT. Translating gives CASSSVAVSTDTQYF.

This chain joins TRBV5-6 and TRBJ1-1; D is uncertain. Germline CDR1 reads SGHDT; CDR2 reads YYEEEE. The CDR3 is made up of 16 amino acids. Trimming pared 4 bases from V and 0 bases from J, leaving 16 bases between. This CDR3 reads CASSPGLGFMNTEAFF. DNA for the CDR3: TGTGCCAGCAGCCCCGGATTGGGGTTCATGAACACTGAAGCTTTCTTT.

This clone was recorded only once. The chain couples TRBV11-3 to TRBJ2-7; D may match TRBD1 or TRBD2 (5 bases each). Trimming pared 1 base from V and 4 bases from J, leaving 20 bases between. Germline CDR1 SGHNT, CDR2 YENEEA. The CDR3 is 17 amino acids. CDR3 amino acids: CASSLGYRDPGRYEQYF. The DNA of the CDR3 is TGTGCCAGCAGCTTAGGGTACCGGGACCCCGGTAGGTACGAGCAGTACTTC.

This clone has more than one count but fewer than ten. Compared with germline, one end of the junction differs, possibly owing to a read error. The V call is TRBV30, the J call TRBJ2-1; 9 bases align to TRBD2. The germline V gene encodes CDR1 GTSNPN and CDR2 SVGIG (reference sequence). The CDR3 length is 11 residues. CDR3 coding DNA: TGTGCCTGGAGTTCCGGACTAGCGTTGATCTTC. Its protein product is CAWSSGLALIF.

The chain links TRBV29-1 to TRBJ2-2; the match to TRBD1 covers 9 bases. The germline V gene has CDR1 SQVTM and CDR2 ANQGSEA. Trimming took 1 base from V and 5 from J; bases not matched to a gene: 11. CDR3 length: 17 residues. This CDR3 reads CSVEGSYPDRGTGELFF. The CDR3 DNA follows: TGCAGCGTTGAAGGCTCCTACCCGGACAGGGGAACCGGGGAGCTGTTTTTT.

The V gene is TRBV6-5, the J gene TRBJ1-2, with D perhaps matching TRBD1 (6 bases). V lost 6 bases, J lost 8 bases, and 16 bases lay in between. The CDR3 is 13 amino acids. Germline lookup yields CDR1 MNHEY and CDR2 SVGAGI. The CDR3 DNA follows: TGTGCCAGCAGGCGAGGCTCAGGGGACGGCTACACCTTC. Translating it yields CASRRGSGDGYTF.

The chain combines TRBV28 with TRBJ1-5, with D perhaps matching TRBD1 (5 bases). Per the germline V gene, CDR1 is MDHEN and CDR2 is SYDVKM. V lost 8 bases to trimming and J lost 6 bases, with 14 bases between them. The CDR3 extends over 13 amino acids. CDR3 bases: TGTGCCAGCCCGGGTGGGGCGGGTCAGCCCCAGCATTTT. Protein sequence: CASPGGAGQPQHF.

The chain carries TRBV19 and TRBJ1-5, with 8 bases matching TRBD1. The germline gives CDR1 LNHDA, CDR2 SQIVND (reference sequence). The CDR3 extends over 14 amino acids. The J segment lost 3 bases and the V segment lost 4 bases, leaving 2 bases of the junction unmatched. The CDR3 sequence: CASSKDRDNQPQHF. Here the CDR3 DNA reads TGTGCCAGTAGTAAGGACAGGGACAATCAGCCCCAGCATTTT.

The chain employs TRBV7-2 and TRBJ2-7; D uncertain. CDR3 length: 14 residues. Germline-derived CDR1 and CDR2 are SGHTA and FQGNSA. Trimming left V 5 bases short and J 2 bases short, with 13 bases between. The CDR3 is CASSPRDGAYEQYF. CDR3 DNA sequence: TGTGCCAGCAGCCCCCGTGACGGAGCCTACGAGCAGTACTTC.

The V call is TRBV9, the J call TRBJ2-5; TRBD2 matches at 8 bases. This CDR3 has 16 residues. Germline assignment: CDR1 SGDLS and CDR2 YYNGEE. After removal of 0 bases from V and 4 bases from J, the junction contained 8 bases not matched to a gene. CDR3 sequence reads: CASSVGPGGGRETQYF. CDR3 coding DNA: TGTGCCAGCAGCGTAGGGCCGGGAGGGGGAAGAGAGACCCAGTACTTC.

The chain carries TRBV5-6 and TRBJ2-7; TRBD2 aligns across 8 bases. The germline CDR1 and CDR2 sequences are SGHDT and YYEEEE. Trimming at V came to 1 base and at J to 4 bases, leaving 19 bases not matched to a gene. The CDR3 has 19 amino acids. As DNA, the CDR3 is TGTGCCAGCAGCTTGTCCTTGCGGTTCGGAGCGGGAGTTCGTTACGAGCAGTACTTC. Encoded protein: CASSLSLRFGAGVRYEQYF.

The gene calls are TRBV6-5 and TRBJ2-7; 9 nucleotides match TRBD2. Germline trimming cut 6 bases from V and 5 bases from J; bases unmatched to any gene: 8. The germline V gene has CDR1 MNHEY and CDR2 SVGAGI. This CDR3 has 14 amino acids. The CDR3 sequence is CASSASGADNEQYF. CDR3 coding DNA: TGTGCCAGCAGCGCTAGCGGGGCAGACAACGAGCAGTACTTC.

The chain is built from TRBV11-3 and TRBJ2-7; 7 bases fit TRBD2. CDR3 length: 15 amino acids. In germline, CDR1 is SGHNT, CDR2 YENEEA. The V segment lost 4 bases and the J segment 2 bases; nucleotides outside the gene matches: 8. CDR3: CASSSGTISPYEQYF. The CDR3, as DNA: TGTGCCAGCAGCTCCGGGACTATTTCTCCCTACGAGCAGTACTTC.

The chain carries TRBV6-1 and TRBJ2-7; TRBD2 matches 11 bases. With V trimmed by 5 bases and J by 2 bases, 2 bases remained unmatched. Looked up from germline, CDR1 is MNHNS and CDR2 is SASEGT. The CDR3 length is 14 residues. CDR3 bases: TGTGCCAGCAGTTCTAGCGGGGGGCCCTACGAGCAGTACTTC. Translating it yields CASSSSGGPYEQYF.

The J gene is TRBJ2-1, the V gene TRBV5-4; maybe TRBD1 (5 bases). CDR3 length equals 15 residues. Germline-derived CDR1 and CDR2 are SGHNT and YYREEE (reference sequence). Trimming left V 0 bases short and J 6 bases short, with 13 bases between. CDR3 residues: CASSLGGRVANEQFF. CDR3 bases: TGTGCCAGCAGCTTGGGGGGCAGGGTGGCCAATGAGCAGTTCTTC.

The chain carries TRBV11-3 and TRBJ2-7; D possibly matches TRBD1 or TRBD2 (5 bases each). Germline V gives CDR1 SGHNT, CDR2 YENEEA. CDR3 length: 14 amino acids. Trimming stripped 5 bases from V and 2 bases from J, with 13 bases between. CDR3 loop: CASSPGDLPYEQYF. The CDR3 nucleotides read TGTGCCAGCAGCCCCGGGGACCTCCCCTACGAGCAGTACTTC.

V gene TRBV5-6 combines with J gene TRBJ1-1, with a weak D call TRBD1 (6 bases). Germline V CDR1 and CDR2: SGHDT, YYEEEE. V lost 5 bases to trimming and J lost 2 bases, with 19 bases between them. This CDR3 has 16 residues. CDR3 coding DNA: TGTGCCAGCAGTATGGGGTGGGGGGCCGATAACACTGAAGCTTTCTTT. The encoded protein is CASSMGWGADNTEAFF.

This clone was seen only once. V usage is TRBV11-3 and J usage is TRBJ2-7; D is undetermined. Looked up from germline, CDR1 is SGHNT and CDR2 is YENEEA. Trimming removed 1 base at V and 1 base at J, with 11 bases between. This CDR3 comprises 15 residues. The CDR3 spells CASSLGSLISYEQYF. In nucleotides, the CDR3 is TGTGCCAGCAGCTTAGGCTCCTTAATATCCTACGAGCAGTACTTC.

The J gene is TRBJ2-7, the V gene TRBV23-1; tentatively, D is TRBD1 (5 bases). TRBV23-1 is treated as an ORF (open reading frame) with a function not yet certain. CDR3 length equals 15 residues. V was trimmed by 0 bases and J by 4 bases, leaving 13 bases between them. The DNA for the CDR3 is TGCGCCAGCAGTCAATCCACGACAGCCTCATACGAGCAGTACTTC. This translates into CASSQSTTASYEQYF.

The chain links TRBV7-2 to TRBJ2-5, with a weak D call TRBD1 (6 bases). V lost 3 bases, J lost 4 bases, and 9 bases lay in between. This CDR3 has 13 residues. Germline V gene data show CDR1 as SGHTA and CDR2 as FQGNSA. CDR3 sequence: CASSFQGSETQYF. The CDR3 DNA reads as TGTGCCAGCAGCTTTCAGGGGTCAGAGACCCAGTACTTC.

J is TRBJ2-7 and V is TRBV11-1, with D possibly TRBD2 on 5 matching bases. The CDR3 loop spans 13 amino acids. Germline V lookup: CDR1 SGHAT, CDR2 FQDESV (reference sequence). With 5 bases removed from V and 2 bases from J, the gap between germline ends came to 10 bases. CDR3 in DNA: TGTGCCAGCAGCGCACTCGGGACCTACGAGCAGTACTTC. Translated: CASSALGTYEQYF. The whole variable domain, filled in from reference TRBV11-1 and TRBJ2-7, reads EAEVAQSPRYKITEKSQAVAFWCDPISGHATLYWYRQILGQGPELLVQFQDESVVDDSQLPKDRFSAERLKGVDSTLKIQPAELGDSAMYLCASSALGTYEQYFGPGTRLTVT.

The chain couples TRBV11-1 to TRBJ2-7; D remains unclear. The V end lost 1 base, the J end lost 2 bases, and 15 bases lay between the germline ends. CDR3 size: 16 residues. Germline loops: CDR1 SGHAT, CDR2 FQDESV (reference sequence). CDR3 nucleotide sequence: TGTGCCAGCAGCTTAGAACCTAGATCTTTTGCCTACGAGCAGTACTTC. Residues: CASSLEPRSFAYEQYF.

The chain is built from TRBV7-2 and TRBJ2-7; 7 nucleotides line up with TRBD2. In germline, CDR1 is SGHTA, CDR2 FQGNSA. V lost 5 bases, J lost 0 bases, and 4 bases stayed unmatched. This CDR3 is built from 14 residues. CDR3: CASSPGGGSYEQYF. The CDR3 DNA reads TGTGCCAGCAGCCCCGGCGGGGGCTCCTACGAGCAGTACTTC.

This chain links TRBV28 with TRBJ2-5, with 7 bases that match TRBD1. In germline, CDR1 is MDHEN, CDR2 SYDVKM. There are 15 residues in the CDR3. With 4 bases clipped from V and 0 bases from J, the junction kept 5 bases outside the gene matches. CDR3 sequence (DNA): TGTGCCAGCAGTTCCGGGACAGCGTACCAAGAGACCCAGTACTTC. It codes for CASSSGTAYQETQYF.

This chain joins TRBV30 and TRBJ2-2, with TRBD2 matching 7 bases. The germline gives CDR1 GTSNPN, CDR2 SVGIG (reference sequence). J gave up 3 bases and V 0 bases, and 4 bases lay outside the gene matches. The CDR3 consists of 15 residues. CDR3 in DNA: TGTGCCTGGAGTGTAGGGCGGGAGTACACCGGGGAGCTGTTTTTT. Amino acid sequence: CAWSVGREYTGELFF.

The genes are TRBV11-2 and TRBJ2-7, with 9 bases aligning to TRBD1. Trimming removed 0 bases from V and 7 bases from J; junction bases left unmatched: 10. The CDR3 runs to 16 residues. Germline V gene data show CDR1 as SGHAT and CDR2 as FQNNGV. DNA of the CDR3: TGTGCCAGCAGCTTAGAATGGGGACAGGGCCTTTGGGAGCAGTACTTC. Residues: CASSLEWGQGLWEQYF.